These 5 T cell receptor beta chains were sequenced from one sample in a study of blood T cell repertoires in COVID-19. The table came from immunoSEQ multiplex PCR; TCRdb's copy has only in-frame clones and leaves some out. This table holds some 190,000 clones, 76% found once. Sequencing used PBMCs or T cells enriched from blood (not recorded which). Source of these receptors: a woman aged 45-65 years with acute COVID-19.

The chain carries TRBV11-2 and TRBJ1-5, with D tentatively TRBD1 (5 bases). Trimming took off 5 bases at V and 9 bases at J, with 26 bases between the two ends. Germline lookup yields CDR1 SGHAT and CDR2 FQNNGV. The CDR3 runs to 17 residues. CDR3 sequence (DNA): TGTGCCAGCAGCCAAGGCCCGTGGGCAGGGCCGAGAGGGCCCCAGCATTTT. Translation: CASSQGPWAGPRGPQHF.

This clone occurred once. The rearrangement links TRBV7-6 to TRBJ1-5; D may be TRBD1 (5 bases). This CDR3 has 15 residues. The germline V gene has CDR1 SGHVS and CDR2 FNYEAQ. Deletions cut 4 bases from V and 2 bases from J, with 12 bases between. This CDR3 is CASSSQGLGNQPQHF. In nucleotides, the CDR3 is TGTGCCAGCAGCTCGCAGGGTCTCGGCAATCAGCCCCAGCATTTT.

The chain combines TRBV2 with TRBJ2-1, with TRBD1 identical over 7 bases. Germline V lookup: CDR1 SNHLY, CDR2 FYNNEI. The CDR3 sequence is 14 residues long. The V and J ends lost 4 bases and 6 bases, in that order; junction bases with no gene match: 6. In DNA form, the CDR3 reads TGTGCCAGCAGTGGAGACAGGGTGGTCAATGAGCAGTTCTTC. Encoded protein: CASSGDRVVNEQFF.

The V gene is TRBV18, the J gene TRBJ1-3; no reliable D call. The CDR3 loop spans 14 amino acids. V lost 6 bases and J 7 bases, leaving 16 bases between the germline ends. CDR1 and CDR2 from the germline V gene are KGHSH and LQKENI. The CDR3 DNA sequence: TGTGCCAGCTCCCCTCAGAGTACTAAGAACACCATATATTTT. This codes for CASSPQSTKNTIYF. Drawing the rest from reference TRBV18 and TRBJ1-3, the complete variable domain is NAGVMQNPRHLVRRRGQEARLRCSPMKGHSHVYWYRQLPEEGLKFMVYLQKENIIDESGMPKERFSAEFPKEGPSILRIQQVVRGDSAAYFCASSPQSTKNTIYFGEGSWLTVV.

V usage is TRBV6-6 and J usage is TRBJ1-1; tentatively, D is TRBD1 (6 bases). The CDR3 spans 15 residues. Germline CDR1 reads MNHNY; CDR2 reads SVGAGI (reference sequence). The V end was cut by 0 bases, the J end by 4 bases, with 12 bases between. This chain's CDR3 is CASSYSQGRATEAFF. The DNA of the CDR3 is TGTGCCAGCAGTTACTCTCAGGGGAGGGCCACTGAAGCTTTCTTT.